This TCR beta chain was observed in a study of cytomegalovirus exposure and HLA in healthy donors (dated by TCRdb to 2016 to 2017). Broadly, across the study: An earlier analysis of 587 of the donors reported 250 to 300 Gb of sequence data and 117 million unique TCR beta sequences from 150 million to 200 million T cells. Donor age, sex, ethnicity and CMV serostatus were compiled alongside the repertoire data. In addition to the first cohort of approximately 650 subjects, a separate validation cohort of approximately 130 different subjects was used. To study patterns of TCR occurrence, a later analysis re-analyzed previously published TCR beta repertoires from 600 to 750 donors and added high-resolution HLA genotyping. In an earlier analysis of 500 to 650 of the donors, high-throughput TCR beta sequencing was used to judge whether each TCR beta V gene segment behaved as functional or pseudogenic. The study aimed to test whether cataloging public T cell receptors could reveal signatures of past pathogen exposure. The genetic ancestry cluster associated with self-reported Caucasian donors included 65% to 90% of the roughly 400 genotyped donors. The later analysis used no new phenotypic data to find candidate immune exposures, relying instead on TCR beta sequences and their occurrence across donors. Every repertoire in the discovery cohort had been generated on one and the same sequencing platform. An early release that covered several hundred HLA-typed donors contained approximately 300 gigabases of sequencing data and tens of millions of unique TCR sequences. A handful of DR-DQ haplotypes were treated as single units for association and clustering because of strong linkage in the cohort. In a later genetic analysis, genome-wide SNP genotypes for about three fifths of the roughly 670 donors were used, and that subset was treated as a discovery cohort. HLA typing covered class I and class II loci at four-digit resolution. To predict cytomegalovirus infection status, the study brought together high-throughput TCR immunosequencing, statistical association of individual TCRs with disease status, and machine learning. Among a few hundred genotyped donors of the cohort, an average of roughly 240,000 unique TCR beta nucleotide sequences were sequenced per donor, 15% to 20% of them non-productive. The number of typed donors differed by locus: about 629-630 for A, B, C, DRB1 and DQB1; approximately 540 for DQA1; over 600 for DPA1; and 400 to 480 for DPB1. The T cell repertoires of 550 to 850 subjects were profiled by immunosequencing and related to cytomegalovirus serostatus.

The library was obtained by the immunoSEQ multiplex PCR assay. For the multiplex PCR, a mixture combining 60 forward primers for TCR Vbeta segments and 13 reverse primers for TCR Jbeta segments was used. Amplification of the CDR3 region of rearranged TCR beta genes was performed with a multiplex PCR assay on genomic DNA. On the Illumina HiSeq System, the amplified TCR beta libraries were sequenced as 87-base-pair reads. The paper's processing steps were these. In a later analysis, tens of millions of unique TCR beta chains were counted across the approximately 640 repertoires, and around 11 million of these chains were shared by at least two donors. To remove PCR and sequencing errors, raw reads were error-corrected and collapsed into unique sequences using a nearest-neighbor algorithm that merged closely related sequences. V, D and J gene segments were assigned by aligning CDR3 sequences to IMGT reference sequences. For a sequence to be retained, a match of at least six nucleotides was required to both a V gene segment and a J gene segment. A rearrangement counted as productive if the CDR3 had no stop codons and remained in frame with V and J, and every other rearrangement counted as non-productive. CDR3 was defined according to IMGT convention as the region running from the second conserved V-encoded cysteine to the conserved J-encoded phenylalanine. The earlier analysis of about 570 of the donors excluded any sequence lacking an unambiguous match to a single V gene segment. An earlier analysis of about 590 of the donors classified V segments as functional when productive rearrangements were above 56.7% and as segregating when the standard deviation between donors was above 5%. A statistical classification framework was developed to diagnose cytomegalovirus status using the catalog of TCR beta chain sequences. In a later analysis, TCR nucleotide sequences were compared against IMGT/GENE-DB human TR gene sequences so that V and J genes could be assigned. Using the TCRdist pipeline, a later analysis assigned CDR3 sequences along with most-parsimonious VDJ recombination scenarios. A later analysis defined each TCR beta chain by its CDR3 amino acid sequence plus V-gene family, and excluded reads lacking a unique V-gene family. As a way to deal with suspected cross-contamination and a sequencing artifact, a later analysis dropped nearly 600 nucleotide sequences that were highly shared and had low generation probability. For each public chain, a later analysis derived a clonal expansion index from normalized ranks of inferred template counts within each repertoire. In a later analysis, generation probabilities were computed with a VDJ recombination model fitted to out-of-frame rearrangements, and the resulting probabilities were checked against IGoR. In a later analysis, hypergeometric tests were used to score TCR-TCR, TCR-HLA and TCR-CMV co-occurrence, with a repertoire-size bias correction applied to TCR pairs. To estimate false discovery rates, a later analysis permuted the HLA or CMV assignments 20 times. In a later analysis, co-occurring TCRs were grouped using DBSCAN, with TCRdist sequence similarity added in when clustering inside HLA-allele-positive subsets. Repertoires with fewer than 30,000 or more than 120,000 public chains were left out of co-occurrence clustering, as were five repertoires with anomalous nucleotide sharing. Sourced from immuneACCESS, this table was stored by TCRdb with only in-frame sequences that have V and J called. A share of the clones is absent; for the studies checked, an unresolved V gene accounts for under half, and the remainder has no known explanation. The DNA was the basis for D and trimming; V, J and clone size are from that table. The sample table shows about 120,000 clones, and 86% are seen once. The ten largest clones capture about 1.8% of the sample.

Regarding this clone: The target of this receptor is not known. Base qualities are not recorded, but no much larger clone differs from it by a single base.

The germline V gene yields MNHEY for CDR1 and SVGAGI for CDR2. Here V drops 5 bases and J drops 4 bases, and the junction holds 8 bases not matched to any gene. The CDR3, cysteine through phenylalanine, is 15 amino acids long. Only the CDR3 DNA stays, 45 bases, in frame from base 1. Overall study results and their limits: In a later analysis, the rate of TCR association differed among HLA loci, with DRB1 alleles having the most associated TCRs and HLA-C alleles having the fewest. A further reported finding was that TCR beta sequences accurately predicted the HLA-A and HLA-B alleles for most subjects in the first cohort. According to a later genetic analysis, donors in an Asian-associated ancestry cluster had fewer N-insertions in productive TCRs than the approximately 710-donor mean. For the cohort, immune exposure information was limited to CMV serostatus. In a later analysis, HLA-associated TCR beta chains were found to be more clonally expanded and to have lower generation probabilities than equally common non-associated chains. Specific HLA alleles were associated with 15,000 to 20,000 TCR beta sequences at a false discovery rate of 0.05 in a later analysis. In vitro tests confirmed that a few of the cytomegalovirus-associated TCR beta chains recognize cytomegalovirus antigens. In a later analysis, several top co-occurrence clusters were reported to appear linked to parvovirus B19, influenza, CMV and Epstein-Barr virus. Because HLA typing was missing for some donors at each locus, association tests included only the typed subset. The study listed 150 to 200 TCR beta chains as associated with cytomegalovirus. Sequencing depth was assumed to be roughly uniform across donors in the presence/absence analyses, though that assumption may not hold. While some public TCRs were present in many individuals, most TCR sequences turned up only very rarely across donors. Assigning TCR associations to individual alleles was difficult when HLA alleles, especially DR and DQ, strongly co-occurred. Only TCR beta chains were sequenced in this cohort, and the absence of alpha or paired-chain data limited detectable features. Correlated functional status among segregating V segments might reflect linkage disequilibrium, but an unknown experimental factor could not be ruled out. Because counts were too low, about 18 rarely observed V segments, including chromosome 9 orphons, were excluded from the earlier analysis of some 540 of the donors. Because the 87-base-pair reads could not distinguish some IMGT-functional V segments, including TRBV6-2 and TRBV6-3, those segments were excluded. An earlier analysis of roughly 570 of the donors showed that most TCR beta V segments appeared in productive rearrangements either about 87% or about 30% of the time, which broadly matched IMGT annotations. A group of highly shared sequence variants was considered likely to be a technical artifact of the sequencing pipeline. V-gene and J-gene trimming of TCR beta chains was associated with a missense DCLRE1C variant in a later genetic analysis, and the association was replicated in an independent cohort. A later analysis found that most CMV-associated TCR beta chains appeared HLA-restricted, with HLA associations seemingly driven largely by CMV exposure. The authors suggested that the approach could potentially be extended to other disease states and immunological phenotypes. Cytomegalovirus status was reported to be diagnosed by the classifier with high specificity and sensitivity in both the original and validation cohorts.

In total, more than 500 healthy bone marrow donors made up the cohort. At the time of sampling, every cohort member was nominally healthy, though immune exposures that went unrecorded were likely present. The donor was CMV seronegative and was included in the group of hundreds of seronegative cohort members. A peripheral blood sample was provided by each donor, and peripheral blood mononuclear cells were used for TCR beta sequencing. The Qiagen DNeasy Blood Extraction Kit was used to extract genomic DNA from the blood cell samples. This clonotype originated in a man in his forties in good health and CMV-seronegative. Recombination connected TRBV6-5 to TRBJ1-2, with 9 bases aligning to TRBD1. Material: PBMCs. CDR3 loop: CASSRKQGAGYGYTF. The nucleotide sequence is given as TGTGCCAGCAGTCGCAAACAGGGGGCAGGCTATGGCTACACCTTC.